This entry describes one T cell receptor beta chain. The germline CDR1 and CDR2 sequences are SQVTM and ANQGSEA. The CDR3 has 12 amino acids. V dropped 7 bases and J dropped 8 bases, with 17 bases sitting between them. Brentuximab vedotin exposure varied, and every patient relapsed after autologous stem cell transplantation. Using immunoSEQ multiplex PCR, the repertoire was profiled, and TCRdb retains in-frame clones only, with some absent. The table lists 95,000 or so clones, around 80% of them singletons, with 12% in the top ten. The sample comes from a study of PD-1 blockade in classical Hodgkin lymphoma.

The V call is TRBV29-1, the J call TRBJ1-2, with D tentatively TRBD1 (5 bases). This receptor was obtained from a human donor with classical Hodgkin lymphoma. The material was peripheral blood mononuclear cells (PBMCs), obtained at baseline. CDR3 DNA sequence: TGCAGCGGGGGCCGCGAAGGAGTGGGCTACACCTTC. It yields the protein CSGGREGVGYTF.